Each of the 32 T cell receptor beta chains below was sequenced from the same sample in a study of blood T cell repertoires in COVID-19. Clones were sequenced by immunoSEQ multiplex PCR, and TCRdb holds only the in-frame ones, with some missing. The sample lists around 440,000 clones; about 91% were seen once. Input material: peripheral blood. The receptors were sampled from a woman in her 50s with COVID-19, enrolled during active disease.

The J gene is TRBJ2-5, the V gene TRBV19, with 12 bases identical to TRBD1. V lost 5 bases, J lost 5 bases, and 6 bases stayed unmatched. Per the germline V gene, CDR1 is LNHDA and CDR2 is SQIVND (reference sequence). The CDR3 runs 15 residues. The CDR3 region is CASSPRDRGLETQYF. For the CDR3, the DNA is TGTGCCAGTAGTCCCAGGGACAGGGGGCTTGAGACCCAGTACTTC.

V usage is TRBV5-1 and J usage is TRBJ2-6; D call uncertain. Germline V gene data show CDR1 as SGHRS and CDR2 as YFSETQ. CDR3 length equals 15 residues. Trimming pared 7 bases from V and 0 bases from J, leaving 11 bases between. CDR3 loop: CASRLDNSGANVLTF. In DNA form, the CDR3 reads TGCGCCAGCCGCCTTGACAACTCTGGGGCCAACGTCCTGACTTTC.

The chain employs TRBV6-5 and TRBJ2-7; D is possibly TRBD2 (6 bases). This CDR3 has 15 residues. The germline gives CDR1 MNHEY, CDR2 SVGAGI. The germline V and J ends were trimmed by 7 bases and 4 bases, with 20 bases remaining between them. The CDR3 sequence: CASTSGRGFFYEQYF. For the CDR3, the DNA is TGTGCCAGCACCTCAGGCCGGGGGTTTTTTTACGAGCAGTACTTC.

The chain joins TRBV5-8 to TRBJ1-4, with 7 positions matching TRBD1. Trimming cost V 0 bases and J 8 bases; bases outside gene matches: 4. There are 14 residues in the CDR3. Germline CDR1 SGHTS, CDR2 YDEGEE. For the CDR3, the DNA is TGTGCCAGCAGCTTGGGGAGGGACAGAGAAAAACTGTTTTTT. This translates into CASSLGRDREKLFF.

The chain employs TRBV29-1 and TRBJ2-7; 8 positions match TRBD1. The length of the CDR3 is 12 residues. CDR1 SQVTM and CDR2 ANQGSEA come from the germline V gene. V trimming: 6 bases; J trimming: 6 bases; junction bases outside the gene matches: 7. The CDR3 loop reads CSVLTGVGEQYF. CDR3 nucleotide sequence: TGCAGCGTCCTGACAGGGGTCGGCGAGCAGTACTTC.

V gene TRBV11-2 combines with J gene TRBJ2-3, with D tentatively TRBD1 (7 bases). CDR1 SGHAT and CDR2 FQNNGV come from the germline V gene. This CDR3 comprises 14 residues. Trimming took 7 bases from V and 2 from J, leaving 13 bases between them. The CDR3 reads CASTQGGFTDTQYF. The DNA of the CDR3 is TGTGCCAGCACCCAGGGGGGTTTCACAGATACGCAGTATTTT.

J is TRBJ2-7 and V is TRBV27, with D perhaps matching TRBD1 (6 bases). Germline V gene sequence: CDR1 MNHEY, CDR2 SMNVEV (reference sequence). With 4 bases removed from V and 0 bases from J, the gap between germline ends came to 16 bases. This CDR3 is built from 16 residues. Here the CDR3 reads CASSWGPGALSYEQYF. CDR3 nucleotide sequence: TGTGCCAGCAGTTGGGGACCAGGGGCTCTCTCCTACGAGCAGTACTTC.

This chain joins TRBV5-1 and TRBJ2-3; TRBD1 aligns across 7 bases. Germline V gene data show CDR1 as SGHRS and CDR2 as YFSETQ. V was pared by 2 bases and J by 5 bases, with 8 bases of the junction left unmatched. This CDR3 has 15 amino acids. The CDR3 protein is CASSFGGQRQDTQYF. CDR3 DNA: TGCGCCAGCAGCTTTGGGGGACAGCGGCAAGATACGCAGTATTTT.

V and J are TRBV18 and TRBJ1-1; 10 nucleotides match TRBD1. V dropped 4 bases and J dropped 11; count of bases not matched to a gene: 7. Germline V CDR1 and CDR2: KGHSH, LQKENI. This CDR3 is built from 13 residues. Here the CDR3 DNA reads TGTGCCAGCTCACGTGGGACAGGGGTTGGCGCTTTCTTT. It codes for CASSRGTGVGAFF.

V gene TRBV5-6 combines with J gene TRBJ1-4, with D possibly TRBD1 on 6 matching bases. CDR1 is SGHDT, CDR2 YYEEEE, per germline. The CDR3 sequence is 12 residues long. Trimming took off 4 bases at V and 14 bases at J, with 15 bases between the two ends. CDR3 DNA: TGTGCCAGCAGCCAGGGACAAGGTCGGCTGTTTTTT. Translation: CASSQGQGRLFF.

The CDR3 DNA follows: TGTGCCAGCAGCCTTCTGGGGGCCACCGGGGAGCTGTTTTTT. Translating gives CASSLLGATGELFF. The gene calls are TRBV11-2 and TRBJ2-2; the D gene is possibly TRBD1 (6 bases). The CDR3 sequence is 14 residues long. V was trimmed by 5 bases and J by 4 bases, leaving 11 bases between them. Germline V gene data show CDR1 as SGHAT and CDR2 as FQNNGV.

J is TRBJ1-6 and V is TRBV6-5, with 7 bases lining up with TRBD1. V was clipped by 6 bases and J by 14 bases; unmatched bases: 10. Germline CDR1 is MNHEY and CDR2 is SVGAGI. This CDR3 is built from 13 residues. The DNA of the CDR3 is TGTGCCAGCAGAGACAGGGAGGATTGGTCCCTCCACTTT. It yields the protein CASRDREDWSLHF.

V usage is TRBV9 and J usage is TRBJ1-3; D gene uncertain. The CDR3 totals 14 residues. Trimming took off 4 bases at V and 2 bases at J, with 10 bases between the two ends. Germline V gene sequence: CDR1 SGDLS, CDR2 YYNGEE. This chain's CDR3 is CASSPRVPGNTIYF. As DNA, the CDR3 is TGTGCCAGCAGCCCGCGGGTTCCTGGAAACACCATATATTTT.

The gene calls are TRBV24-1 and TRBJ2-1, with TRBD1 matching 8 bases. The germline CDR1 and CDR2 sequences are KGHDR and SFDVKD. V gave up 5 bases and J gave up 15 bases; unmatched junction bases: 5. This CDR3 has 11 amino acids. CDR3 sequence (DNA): TGTGCCACCAGTGTAAGGGACAGGACGTTCTTC. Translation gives CATSVRDRTFF.

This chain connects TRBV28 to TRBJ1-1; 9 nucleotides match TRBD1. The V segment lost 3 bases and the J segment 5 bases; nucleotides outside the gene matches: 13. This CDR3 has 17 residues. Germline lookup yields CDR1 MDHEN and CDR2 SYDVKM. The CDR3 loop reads CASSFPINRGRDTEAFF. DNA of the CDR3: TGTGCCAGCAGTTTCCCGATTAACAGGGGGCGTGATACTGAAGCTTTCTTT.

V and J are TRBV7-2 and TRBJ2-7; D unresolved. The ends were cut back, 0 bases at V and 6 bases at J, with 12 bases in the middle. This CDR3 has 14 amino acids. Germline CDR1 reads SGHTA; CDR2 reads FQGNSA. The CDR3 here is CASSLAGRMSEQYF. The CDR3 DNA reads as TGTGCCAGCAGCTTAGCGGGCAGGATGAGCGAGCAGTACTTC.

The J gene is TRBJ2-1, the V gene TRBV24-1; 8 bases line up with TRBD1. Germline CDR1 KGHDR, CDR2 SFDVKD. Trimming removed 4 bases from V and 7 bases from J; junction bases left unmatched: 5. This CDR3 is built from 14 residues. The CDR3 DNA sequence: TGTGCCACCAGTGACGCGGACAGGGTGAATGAGCAGTTCTTC. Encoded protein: CATSDADRVNEQFF.

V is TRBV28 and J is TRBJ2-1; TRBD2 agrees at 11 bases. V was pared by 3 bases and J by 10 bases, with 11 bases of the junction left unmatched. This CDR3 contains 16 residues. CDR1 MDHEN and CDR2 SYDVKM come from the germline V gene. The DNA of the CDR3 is TGTGCCAGCAGTTTGTCGACTAGCGGGGCCCCCGGGGAGCAGTTCTTC. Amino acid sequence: CASSLSTSGAPGEQFF.

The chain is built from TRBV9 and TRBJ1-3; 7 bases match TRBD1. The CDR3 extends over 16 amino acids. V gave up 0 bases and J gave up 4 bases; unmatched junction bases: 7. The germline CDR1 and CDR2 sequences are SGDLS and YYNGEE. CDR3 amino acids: CASSVDPGGQGNTIYF. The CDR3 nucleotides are TGTGCCAGCAGCGTAGACCCAGGGGGTCAGGGAAACACCATATATTTT.

For the CDR3, the DNA is TGTGCCAGCAGTGAATCGAGGGCCTCAAGCGAAAAACTGTTTTTT. This encodes CASSESRASSEKLFF. The V call is TRBV6-1, the J call TRBJ1-4; no clear D. V was pared by 2 bases and J by 8 bases, with 15 bases between. The V gene's germline CDR1 is MNHNS and CDR2 SASEGT. This CDR3 contains 15 residues.

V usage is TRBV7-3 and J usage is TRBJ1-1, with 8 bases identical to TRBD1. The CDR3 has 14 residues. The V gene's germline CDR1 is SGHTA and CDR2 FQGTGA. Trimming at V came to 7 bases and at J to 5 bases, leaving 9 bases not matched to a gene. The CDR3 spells CASTSGGAETEAFF. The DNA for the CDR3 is TGTGCCAGCACCTCAGGGGGCGCGGAGACTGAAGCTTTCTTT.

The DNA for the CDR3 is TGCAGTGTTCGACTTTCGGCGGGGCAGTACTTC. Its protein is CSVRLSAGQYF. This chain joins TRBV20-1 and TRBJ2-4; D is perhaps TRBD2 (6 bases). From germline, CDR1 is DFQATT and CDR2 SNEGSKA (reference sequence). Trimming took off 7 bases at V and 13 bases at J, with 17 bases between the two ends. This CDR3 comprises 11 residues.

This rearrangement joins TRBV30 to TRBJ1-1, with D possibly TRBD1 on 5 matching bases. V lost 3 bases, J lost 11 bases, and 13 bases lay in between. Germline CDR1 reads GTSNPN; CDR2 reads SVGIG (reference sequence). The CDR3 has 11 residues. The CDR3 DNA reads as TGTGCCTGGAGCCGAAACTCAGGGGCTTTCTTT. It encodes CAWSRNSGAFF.

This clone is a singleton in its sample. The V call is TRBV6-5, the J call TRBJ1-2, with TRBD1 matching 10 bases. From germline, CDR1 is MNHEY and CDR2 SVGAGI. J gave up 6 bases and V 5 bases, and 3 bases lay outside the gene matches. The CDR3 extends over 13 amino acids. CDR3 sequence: CASSPGTGDGYTF. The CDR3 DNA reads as TGTGCCAGCAGTCCCGGGACAGGGGATGGCTACACCTTC.

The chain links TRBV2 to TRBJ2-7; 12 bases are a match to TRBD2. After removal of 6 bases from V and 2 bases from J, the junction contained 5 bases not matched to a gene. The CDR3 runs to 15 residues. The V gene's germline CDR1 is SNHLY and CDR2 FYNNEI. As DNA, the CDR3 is TGTGCCAGCAGGATACTAGCGGGGGGCACCTACGAGCAGTACTTC. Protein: CASRILAGGTYEQYF.

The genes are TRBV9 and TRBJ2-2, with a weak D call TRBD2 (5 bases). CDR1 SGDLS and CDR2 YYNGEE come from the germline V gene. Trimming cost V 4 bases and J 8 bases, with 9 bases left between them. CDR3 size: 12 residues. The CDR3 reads CASSPPGGELFF. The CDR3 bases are TGTGCCAGCAGCCCCCCGGGAGGGGAGCTGTTTTTT.

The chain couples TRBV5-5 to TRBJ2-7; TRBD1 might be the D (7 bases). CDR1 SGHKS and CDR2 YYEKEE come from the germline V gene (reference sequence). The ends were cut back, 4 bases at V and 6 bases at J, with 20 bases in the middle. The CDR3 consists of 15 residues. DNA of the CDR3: TGTGCCAGCAGCCGCGACAGGGAGGCCCCAGGCGAGCAGTACTTC. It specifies CASSRDREAPGEQYF.

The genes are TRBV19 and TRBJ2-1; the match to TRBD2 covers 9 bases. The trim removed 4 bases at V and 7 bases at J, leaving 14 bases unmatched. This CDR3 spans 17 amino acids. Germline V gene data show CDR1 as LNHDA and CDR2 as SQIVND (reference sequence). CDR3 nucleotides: TGTGCCAGTAGTACCCAGGCGAGGAGCGGGGGGACGAATGAGCAGTTCTTC. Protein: CASSTQARSGGTNEQFF.

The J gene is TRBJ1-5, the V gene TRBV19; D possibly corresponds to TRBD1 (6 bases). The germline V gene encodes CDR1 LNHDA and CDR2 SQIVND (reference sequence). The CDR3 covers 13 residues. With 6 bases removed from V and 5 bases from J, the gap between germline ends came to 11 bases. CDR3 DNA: TGTGCCAGTAGCGCTAGGGGGTATCAGCCCCAGCATTTT. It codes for CASSARGYQPQHF.

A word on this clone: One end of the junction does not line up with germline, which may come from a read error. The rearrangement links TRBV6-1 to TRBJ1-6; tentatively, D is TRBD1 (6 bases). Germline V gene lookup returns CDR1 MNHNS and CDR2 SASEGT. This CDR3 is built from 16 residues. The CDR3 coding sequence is TGTGCCAGCAGTCAAGCCCGACAGGCGGGTAATTCACCCCTCCACTTT. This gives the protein CASSQARQAGNSPLHF.

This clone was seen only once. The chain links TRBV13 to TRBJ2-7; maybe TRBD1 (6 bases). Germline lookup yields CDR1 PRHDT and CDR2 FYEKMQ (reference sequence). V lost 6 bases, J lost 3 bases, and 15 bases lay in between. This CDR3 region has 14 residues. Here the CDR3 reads CASSRGQRDYEQYF. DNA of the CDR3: TGTGCCAGCAGTCGCGGACAGCGCGACTACGAGCAGTACTTC.

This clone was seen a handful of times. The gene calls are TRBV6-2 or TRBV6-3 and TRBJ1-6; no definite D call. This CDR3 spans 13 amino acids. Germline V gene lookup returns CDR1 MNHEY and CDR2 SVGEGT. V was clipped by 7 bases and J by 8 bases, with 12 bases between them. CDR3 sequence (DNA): TGTGCCAGCACCCCTGAGGACTATTCACCCCTCCACTTT. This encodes CASTPEDYSPLHF.